A selection of T cell receptor beta chains follows, all from one sample in a study of blood T cell repertoires in COVID-19. The method was immunoSEQ multiplex PCR; TCRdb's version includes in-frame clones alone and lacks a portion of them. The profile shows 300,000 to 350,000 clones, 80% to 90% of them singletons. Input material: PBMCs or T cells enriched from blood (not recorded which). These receptors were obtained from a man aged 25 to 45 who had recovered from COVID-19. Both conserved end residues are part of each CDR3. The D gene is left open where the match is weak. For some rows the clone size is stated as once, few or many, or as a class when expanded; others skip it.

J: TRBJ1-5
V: TRBV7-9
D: TRBD1
size: .
length: 14
CDR3: CASSRGQGNQPQHF
DNA: TGTGCCAGCAGCAGGGGACAGGGAAATCAGCCCCAGCATTTT

J: TRBJ2-3
V: TRBV7-8
D: .
size: .
length: 15
CDR3: CASSLHGGHTDTQYF
DNA: TGTGCCAGCAGCCTCCACGGGGGGCACACAGATACGCAGTATTTT

J: TRBJ2-7
V: TRBV6-5
D: .
size: .
length: 16
CDR3: CASSYSTTASSTRQYF
DNA: TGTGCCAGCAGTTACTCTACGACAGCATCTTCTACGAGGCAGTACTTC

J: TRBJ1-1
V: TRBV19
D: .
size: .
length: 14
CDR3: CASTLVTEGGPAFF
DNA: TGTGCCAGTACCCTCGTAACGGAGGGGGGGCCGGCTTTCTTT

J: TRBJ2-1
V: TRBV20-1
D: TRBD1
size: few
length: 14
CDR3: CSASHRDRVAEQFF
DNA: TGCAGTGCTAGTCACCGGGACAGGGTGGCTGAGCAGTTCTTC

J: TRBJ2-3
V: TRBV7-2
D: TRBD2
size: few
length: 15
CDR3: CASSRGLAVGNTQYF
DNA: TGTGCCAGCAGCCGGGGCCTAGCGGTGGGGAATACGCAGTATTTT

J: TRBJ1-6
V: TRBV6-1
D: TRBD1
size: .
length: 13
CDR3: CASSDRGNSPLHF
DNA: TGTGCCAGCAGTGACAGGGGGAACTCACCCCTCCACTTT

J: TRBJ1-2
V: TRBV7-3
D: TRBD1
size: .
length: 14
CDR3: CATRTGYPNYGYTF
DNA: TGTGCCACCAGGACAGGGTATCCTAACTATGGCTACACCTTC

J: TRBJ2-7
V: TRBV9
D: TRBD1
size: .
length: 14
CDR3: CASSPWDRGNEQYF
DNA: TGTGCCAGCAGCCCCTGGGACAGGGGTAACGAGCAGTACTTC

J: TRBJ2-3
V: TRBV7-2
D: .
size: .
length: 12
CDR3: CASSLDFGAQYF
DNA: TGTGCCAGCAGCTTAGACTTCGGGGCGCAGTATTTT

J: TRBJ2-7
V: TRBV3-1/TRBV3-2
D: .
size: .
length: 16
CDR3: CASRPQDSLGISEQYF
DNA: TGTGCCAGCAGACCTCAAGACAGTTTGGGAATTAGCGAGCAGTACTTC

J: TRBJ2-7
V: TRBV24-1
D: .
size: once
length: 15
CDR3: CATSDPRQDPLEQYF
DNA: TGTGCCACCAGTGATCCCAGACAGGACCCCCTCGAGCAGTACTTC

J: TRBJ1-4
V: TRBV9
D: .
size: .
length: 16
CDR3: CASSPTVESYNEKLFF
DNA: TGTGCCAGCAGCCCAACAGTCGAATCATATAATGAAAAACTGTTTTTT

J: TRBJ2-6
V: TRBV30
D: .
size: .
length: 13
CDR3: CAWIGSGANVLTF
DNA: TGTGCCTGGATCGGCTCTGGGGCCAACGTCCTGACTTTC

J: TRBJ2-2
V: TRBV7-3
D: TRBD1
size: .
length: 15
CDR3: CASSSLTGNSGELFF
DNA: TGTGCCAGCAGCTCCCTGACAGGGAATAGTGGGGAGCTGTTTTTT

J: TRBJ1-5
V: TRBV5-8
D: TRBD1
size: .
length: 16
CDR3: CASSPTGTGGGQPQHF
DNA: TGTGCCAGCAGTCCAACCGGGACAGGGGGCGGTCAGCCCCAGCATTTT

J: TRBJ2-3
V: TRBV29-1
D: TRBD1
size: .
length: 17
CDR3: CSVGRDRQLYSTDTQYF
DNA: TGCAGCGTAGGCCGGGACAGGCAACTGTATAGCACAGATACGCAGTATTTT

J: TRBJ2-5
V: TRBV7-6
D: TRBD1
size: .
length: 15
CDR3: CASSLRQGEQETQYF
DNA: TGTGCCAGCAGCTTAAGACAGGGGGAACAAGAGACCCAGTACTTC

J: TRBJ2-1
V: TRBV24-1
D: .
size: .
length: 15
CDR3: CATSDRQVSYNEQFF
DNA: TGTGCCACCAGTGATAGACAGGTCTCCTACAATGAGCAGTTCTTC

J: TRBJ1-1
V: TRBV29-1
D: TRBD1
size: .
length: 13
CDR3: CSALDRANTEAFF
DNA: TGCAGCGCCTTGGACAGGGCGAACACTGAAGCTTTCTTT